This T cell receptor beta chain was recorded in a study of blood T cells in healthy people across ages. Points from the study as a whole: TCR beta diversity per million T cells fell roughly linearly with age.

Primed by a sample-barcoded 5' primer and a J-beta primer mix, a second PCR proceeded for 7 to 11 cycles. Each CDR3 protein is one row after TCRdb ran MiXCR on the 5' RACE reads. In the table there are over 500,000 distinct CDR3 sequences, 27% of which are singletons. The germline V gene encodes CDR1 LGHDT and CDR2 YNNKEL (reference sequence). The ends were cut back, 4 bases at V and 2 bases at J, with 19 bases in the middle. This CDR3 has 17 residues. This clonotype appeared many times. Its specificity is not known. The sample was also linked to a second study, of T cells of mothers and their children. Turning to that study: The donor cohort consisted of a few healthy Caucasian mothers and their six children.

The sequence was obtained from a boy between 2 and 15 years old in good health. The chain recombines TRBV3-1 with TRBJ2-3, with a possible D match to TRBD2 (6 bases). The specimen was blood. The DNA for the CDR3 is TGTGCCAGCAGCCTGAACGCCCCCGGGACTTTCACAGATACGCAGTATTTT. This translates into CASSLNAPGTFTDTQYF.